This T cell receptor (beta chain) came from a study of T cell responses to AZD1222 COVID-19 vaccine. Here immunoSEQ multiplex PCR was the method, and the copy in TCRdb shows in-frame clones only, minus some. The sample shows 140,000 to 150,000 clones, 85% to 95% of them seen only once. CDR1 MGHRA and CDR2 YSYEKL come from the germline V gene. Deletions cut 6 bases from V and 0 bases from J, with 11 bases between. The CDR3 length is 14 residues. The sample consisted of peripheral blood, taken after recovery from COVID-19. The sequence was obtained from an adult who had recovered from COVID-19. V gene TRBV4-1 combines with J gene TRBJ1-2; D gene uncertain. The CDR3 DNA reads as TGCGCCAGCAGACCCGAGGACGCTAACTATGGCTACACCTTC. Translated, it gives CASRPEDANYGYTF.